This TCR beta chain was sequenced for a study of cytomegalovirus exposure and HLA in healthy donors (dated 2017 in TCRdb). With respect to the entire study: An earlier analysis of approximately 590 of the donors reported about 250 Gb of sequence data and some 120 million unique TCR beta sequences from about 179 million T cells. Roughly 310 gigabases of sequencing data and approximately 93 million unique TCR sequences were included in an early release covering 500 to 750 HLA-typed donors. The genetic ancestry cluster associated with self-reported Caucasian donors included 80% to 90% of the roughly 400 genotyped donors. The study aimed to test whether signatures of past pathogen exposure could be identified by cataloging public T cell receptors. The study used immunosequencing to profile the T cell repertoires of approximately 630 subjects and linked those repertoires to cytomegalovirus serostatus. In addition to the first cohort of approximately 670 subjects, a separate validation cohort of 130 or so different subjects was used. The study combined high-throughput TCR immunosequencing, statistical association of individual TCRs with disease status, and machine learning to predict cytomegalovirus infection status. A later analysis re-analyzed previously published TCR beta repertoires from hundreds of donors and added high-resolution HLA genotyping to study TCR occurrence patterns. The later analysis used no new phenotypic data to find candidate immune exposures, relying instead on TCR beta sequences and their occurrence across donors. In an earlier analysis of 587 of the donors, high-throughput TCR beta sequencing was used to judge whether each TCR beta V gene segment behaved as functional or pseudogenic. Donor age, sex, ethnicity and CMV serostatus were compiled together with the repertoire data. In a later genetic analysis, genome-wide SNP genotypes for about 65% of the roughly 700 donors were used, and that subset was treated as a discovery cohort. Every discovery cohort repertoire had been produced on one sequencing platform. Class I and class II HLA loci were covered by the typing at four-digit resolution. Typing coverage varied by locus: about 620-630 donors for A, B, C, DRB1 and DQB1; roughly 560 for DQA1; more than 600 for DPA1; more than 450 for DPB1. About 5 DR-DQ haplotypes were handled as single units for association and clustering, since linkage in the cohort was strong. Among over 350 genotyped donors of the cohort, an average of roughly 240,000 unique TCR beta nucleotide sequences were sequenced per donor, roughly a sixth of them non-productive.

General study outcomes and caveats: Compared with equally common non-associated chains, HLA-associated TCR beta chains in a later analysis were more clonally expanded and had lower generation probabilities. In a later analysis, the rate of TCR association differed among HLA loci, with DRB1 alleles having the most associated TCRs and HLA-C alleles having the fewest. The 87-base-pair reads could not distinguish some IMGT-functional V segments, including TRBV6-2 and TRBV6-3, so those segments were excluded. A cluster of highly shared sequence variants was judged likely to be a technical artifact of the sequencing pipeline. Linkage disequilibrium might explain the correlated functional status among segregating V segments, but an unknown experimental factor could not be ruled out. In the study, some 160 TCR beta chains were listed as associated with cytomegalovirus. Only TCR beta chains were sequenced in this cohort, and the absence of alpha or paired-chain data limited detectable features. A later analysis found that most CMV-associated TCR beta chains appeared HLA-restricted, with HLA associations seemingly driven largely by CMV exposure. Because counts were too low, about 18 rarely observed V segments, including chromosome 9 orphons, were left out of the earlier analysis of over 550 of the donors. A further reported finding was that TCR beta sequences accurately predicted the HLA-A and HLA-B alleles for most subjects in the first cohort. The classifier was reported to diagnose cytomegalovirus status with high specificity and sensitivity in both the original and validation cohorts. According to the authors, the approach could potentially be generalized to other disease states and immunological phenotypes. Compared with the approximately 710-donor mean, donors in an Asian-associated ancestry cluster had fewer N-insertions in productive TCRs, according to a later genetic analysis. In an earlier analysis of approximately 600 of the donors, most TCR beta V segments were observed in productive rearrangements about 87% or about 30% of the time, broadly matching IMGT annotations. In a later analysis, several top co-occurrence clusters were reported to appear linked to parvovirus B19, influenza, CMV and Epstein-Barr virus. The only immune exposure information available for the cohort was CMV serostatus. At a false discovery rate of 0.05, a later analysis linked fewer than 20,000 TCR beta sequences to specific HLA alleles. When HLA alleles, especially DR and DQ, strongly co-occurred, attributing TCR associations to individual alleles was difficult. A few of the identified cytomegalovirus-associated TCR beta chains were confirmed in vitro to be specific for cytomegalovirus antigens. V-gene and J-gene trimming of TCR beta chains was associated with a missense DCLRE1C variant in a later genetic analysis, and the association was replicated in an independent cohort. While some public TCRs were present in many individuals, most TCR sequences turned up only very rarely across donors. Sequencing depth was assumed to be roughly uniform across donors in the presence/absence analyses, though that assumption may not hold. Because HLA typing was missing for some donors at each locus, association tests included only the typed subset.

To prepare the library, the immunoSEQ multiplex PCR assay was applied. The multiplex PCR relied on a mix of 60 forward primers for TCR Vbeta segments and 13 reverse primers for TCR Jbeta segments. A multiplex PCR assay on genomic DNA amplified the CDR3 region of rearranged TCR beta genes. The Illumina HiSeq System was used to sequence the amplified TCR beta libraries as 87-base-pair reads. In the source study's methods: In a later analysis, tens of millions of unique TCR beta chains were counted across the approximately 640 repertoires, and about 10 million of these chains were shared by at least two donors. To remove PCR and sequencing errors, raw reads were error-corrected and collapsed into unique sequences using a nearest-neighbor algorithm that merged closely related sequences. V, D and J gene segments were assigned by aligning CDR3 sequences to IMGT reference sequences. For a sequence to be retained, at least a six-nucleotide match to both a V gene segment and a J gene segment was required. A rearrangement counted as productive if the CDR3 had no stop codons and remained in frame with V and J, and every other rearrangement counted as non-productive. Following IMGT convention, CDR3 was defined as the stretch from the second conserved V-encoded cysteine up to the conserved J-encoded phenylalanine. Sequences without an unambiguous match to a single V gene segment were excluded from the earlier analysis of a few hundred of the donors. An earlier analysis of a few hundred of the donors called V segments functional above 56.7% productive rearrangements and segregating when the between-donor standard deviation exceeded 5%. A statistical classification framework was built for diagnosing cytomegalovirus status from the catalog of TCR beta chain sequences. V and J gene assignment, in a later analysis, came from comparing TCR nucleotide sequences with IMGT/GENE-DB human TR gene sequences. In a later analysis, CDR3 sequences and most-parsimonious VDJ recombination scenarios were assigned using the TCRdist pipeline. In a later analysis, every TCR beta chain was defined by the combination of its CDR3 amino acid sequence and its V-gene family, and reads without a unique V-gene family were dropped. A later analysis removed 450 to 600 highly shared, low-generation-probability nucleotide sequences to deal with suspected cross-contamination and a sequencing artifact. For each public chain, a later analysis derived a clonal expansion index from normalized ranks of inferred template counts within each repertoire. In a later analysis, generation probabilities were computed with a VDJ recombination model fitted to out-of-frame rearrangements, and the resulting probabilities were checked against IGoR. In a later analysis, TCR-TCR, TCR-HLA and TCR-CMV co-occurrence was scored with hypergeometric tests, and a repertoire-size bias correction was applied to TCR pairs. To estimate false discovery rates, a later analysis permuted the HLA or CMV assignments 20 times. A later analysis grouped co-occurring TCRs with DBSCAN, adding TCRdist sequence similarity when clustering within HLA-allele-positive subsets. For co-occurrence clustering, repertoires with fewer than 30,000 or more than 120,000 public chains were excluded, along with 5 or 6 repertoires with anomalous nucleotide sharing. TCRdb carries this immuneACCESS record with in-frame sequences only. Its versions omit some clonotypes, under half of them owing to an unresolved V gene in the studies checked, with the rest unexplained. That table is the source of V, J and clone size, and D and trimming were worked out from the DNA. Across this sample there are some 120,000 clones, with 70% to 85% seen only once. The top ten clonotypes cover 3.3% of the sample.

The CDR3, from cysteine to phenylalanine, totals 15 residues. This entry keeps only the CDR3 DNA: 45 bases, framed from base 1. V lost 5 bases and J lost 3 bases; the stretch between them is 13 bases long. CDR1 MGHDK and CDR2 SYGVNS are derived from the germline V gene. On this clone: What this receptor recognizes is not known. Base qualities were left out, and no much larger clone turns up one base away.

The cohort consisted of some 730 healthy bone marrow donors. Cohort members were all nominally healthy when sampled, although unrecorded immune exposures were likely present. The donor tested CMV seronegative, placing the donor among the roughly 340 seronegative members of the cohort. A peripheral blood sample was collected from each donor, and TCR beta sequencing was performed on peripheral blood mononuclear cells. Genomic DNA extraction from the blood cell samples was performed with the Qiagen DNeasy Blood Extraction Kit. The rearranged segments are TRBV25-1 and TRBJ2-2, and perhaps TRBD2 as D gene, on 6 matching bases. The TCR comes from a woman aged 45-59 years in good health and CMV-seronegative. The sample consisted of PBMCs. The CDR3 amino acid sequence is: CASSRSGQDTGELFF. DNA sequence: TGTGCCAGCAGTCGTAGCGGTCAGGACACCGGGGAGCTGTTTTTT.